What follows are 16 T cell receptor beta chains derived from one specimen sequenced in a study of CD8 T cells in ankylosing spondylitis. Each CDR3 protein gets one entry after TCRdb re-called the 5' RACE reads with MiXCR. The sample has approximately 200,000 distinct CDR3 sequences; roughly 13% are singletons. Material: blood, either unsorted or a sorted T cell fraction (not recorded which). These receptors were taken from a male donor with ankylosing spondylitis or in good health (not recorded which).

This clonotype was picked up a small number of times. The CDR3 loop reads CASRRGAEQYF. The CDR3 DNA sequence: TGTGCCAGCAGACGAGGAGCCGAGCAGTACTTC. The chain has TRBV12-3 or TRBV12-4 and TRBJ2-7, with D unclear. The CDR3 sequence is 11 residues long. Trimming stripped 6 bases from V and 6 bases from J, with 9 bases between.

This chain connects TRBV29-1 to TRBJ1-1, with D hard to call. Trimming removed 3 bases from V and 3 bases from J, with 5 bases in between. Per the germline V gene, CDR1 is SQVTM and CDR2 is ANQGSEA. The CDR3 extends over 11 amino acids. CDR3 DNA: TGCAGCGTTGACCCATACACTGAAGCTTTCTTT. Translation: CSVDPYTEAFF.

This clonotype was seen only a few times. The rearrangement uses TRBV4-1 and TRBJ2-1; possible D gene TRBD2, 5 bases. CDR1 MGHRA and CDR2 YSYEKL come from the germline V gene. The CDR3 runs 16 residues. V was pared by 0 bases and J by 3 bases, with 12 bases between. The DNA of the CDR3 is TGCGCCAGCAGCCAAGAGGGCAGAGGGTACTACAATGAGCAGTTCTTC. Its translation is CASSQEGRGYYNEQFF.

This sequence joins TRBV7-9 and TRBJ1-1; D gene unclear. The length of the CDR3 is 15 residues. Germline lookup yields CDR1 SEHNR and CDR2 FQNEAQ (reference sequence). V lost 3 bases and J 1 base, leaving 12 bases between the germline ends. DNA for the CDR3: TGTGCCAGCAGCTTCCCGGAACCCCCGAACACTGAAGCTTTCTTT. Residues: CASSFPEPPNTEAFF. The full variable domain, rest sourced from reference TRBV7-9 and TRBJ1-1, is DTGVSQNPRHKITKRGQNVTFRCDPISEHNRLYWYRQTLGQGPEFLTYFQNEAQLEKSRLLSDRFSAERPKGSFSTLEIQRTEQGDSAMYLCASSFPEPPNTEAFFGQGTRLTVV.

The genes are TRBV11-2 and TRBJ1-5; possible D gene TRBD1, 5 bases. The CDR3 has 14 residues. Trimming pared 5 bases from V and 5 bases from J, leaving 13 bases between. Germline V gene sequence: CDR1 SGHAT, CDR2 FQNNGV. CDR3 residues: CASSQGLWHQPQHF. CDR3 sequence (DNA): TGTGCCAGCAGCCAGGGTCTCTGGCATCAGCCCCAGCATTTT.

V and J are TRBV27 and TRBJ2-5, with 10 bases aligning to TRBD2. Trimming cost V 8 bases and J 2 bases; bases outside gene matches: 5. Germline V gene sequence: CDR1 MNHEY, CDR2 SMNVEV (reference sequence). This CDR3 spans 14 amino acids. The CDR3 region is CASGRTSGQETQYF. CDR3 coding DNA: TGTGCCAGCGGCAGGACTAGCGGACAAGAGACCCAGTACTTC.

The gene calls are TRBV27 and TRBJ1-1; D possibly corresponds to TRBD1 (5 bases). Germline loops: CDR1 MNHEY, CDR2 SMNVEV (reference sequence). V was pared by 0 bases and J by 5 bases, with 10 bases between. The CDR3 is 14 residues long. The CDR3 loop is CASSLSMGTTEAFF. CDR3 nucleotide sequence: TGTGCCAGCAGTTTATCAATGGGGACGACTGAAGCTTTCTTT.

Only a few counts were recorded for this clonotype. This rearrangement joins TRBV19 to TRBJ1-5, with D uncertain. Germline V gene sequence: CDR1 LNHDA, CDR2 SQIVND (reference sequence). Trimming took 9 bases from V and 0 from J, leaving 12 bases between them. The CDR3 has 14 amino acids. CDR3 bases: TGTGCCAGCACGCAGGATTTTAGCAATCAGCCCCAGCATTTT. This encodes CASTQDFSNQPQHF.

This clonotype was detected ten times or more. J is TRBJ2-2 and V is TRBV27, with TRBD2 matching over 7 bases. V dropped 8 bases and J dropped 4; count of bases not matched to a gene: 13. CDR1 MNHEY and CDR2 SMNVEV come from the germline V gene (reference sequence). The CDR3 spans 16 residues. Written as DNA, the CDR3 is TGTGCCAGCGTCAGAACCCAGGGACTAACCACCGGGGAGCTGTTTTTT. Translated: CASVRTQGLTTGELFF.

V gene TRBV6-2 or TRBV6-3 combines with J gene TRBJ2-2; 15 bases fit TRBD2. V trimming: 0 bases; J trimming: 4 bases; junction bases outside the gene matches: 3. The CDR3 contains 18 residues. CDR1 is MNHEY, CDR2 SVGEGT, per germline. Here the CDR3 DNA reads TGTGCCAGCAGTTACTCGAGGGGACTAGCGGGAGGCACCGGGGAGCTGTTTTTT. Translating it yields CASSYSRGLAGGTGELFF.

This clonotype was observed a few times. This may be a read error, as it is one base from a much larger clone. The rearrangement joins TRBV12-3 or TRBV12-4 to TRBJ2-3; the D is unclear. Trimming took off 5 bases at V and 2 bases at J, with 2 bases between the two ends. The length of the CDR3 is 11 residues. The CDR3 region has the DNA TGTGCCAGCAGTGTCACAGATACGCAGTATTTT. It codes for CASSVTDTQYF.

This clonotype came up many times. This chain connects TRBV6-1 to TRBJ2-3; 8 bases fit TRBD2. The CDR3 totals 17 residues. V was pared by 2 bases and J by 2 bases, with 9 bases of the junction left unmatched. CDR1 is MNHNS, CDR2 SASEGT, per germline. Written as DNA, the CDR3 is TGTGCCAGCAGTGAACCCCCGGGGGGGACTTACACAGATACGCAGTATTTT. The encoded protein is CASSEPPGGTYTDTQYF.

This sequence joins TRBV6-1 and TRBJ1-1; D remains unclear. The CDR3 is 11 residues long. Germline-derived CDR1 and CDR2 are MNHNS and SASEGT. V was pared by 10 bases and J by 7 bases, with 13 bases between. CDR3 nucleotide sequence: TGTGCCACCGAGCCTGGGAGTGAAGCTTTCTTT. Translation gives CATEPGSEAFF.

The V and J genes are TRBV5-1 and TRBJ2-7; D perhaps matches TRBD1 (5 bases). This CDR3 contains 12 residues. Germline V gene sequence: CDR1 SGHRS, CDR2 YFSETQ. V dropped 2 bases and J dropped 6 bases, with 9 bases sitting between them. The CDR3 is CASSFSGSEQYF. CDR3 bases: TGCGCCAGCAGCTTCTCAGGGTCCGAGCAGTACTTC.

The chain combines TRBV2 with TRBJ2-7; maybe TRBD1 (6 bases). Germline V lookup: CDR1 SNHLY, CDR2 FYNNEI. Trimming took off 8 bases at V and 0 bases at J, with 23 bases between the two ends. This CDR3 spans 17 amino acids. The CDR3 sequence: CASGDIRTLRVSYEQYF. DNA of the CDR3: TGTGCCAGCGGGGACATTAGGACACTACGAGTCTCCTACGAGCAGTACTTC.

This clonotype was counted between two and nine times. This chain joins TRBV12-3 or TRBV12-4 and TRBJ2-7; 11 positions match TRBD2. The CDR3 length is 15 residues. The ends lost 3 bases at V and 2 bases at J; junction bases unmatched: 3. The CDR3 loop is CASSFTSGRAYEQYF. In nucleotides, the CDR3 is TGTGCCAGCAGTTTCACTAGCGGGAGAGCCTACGAGCAGTACTTC.